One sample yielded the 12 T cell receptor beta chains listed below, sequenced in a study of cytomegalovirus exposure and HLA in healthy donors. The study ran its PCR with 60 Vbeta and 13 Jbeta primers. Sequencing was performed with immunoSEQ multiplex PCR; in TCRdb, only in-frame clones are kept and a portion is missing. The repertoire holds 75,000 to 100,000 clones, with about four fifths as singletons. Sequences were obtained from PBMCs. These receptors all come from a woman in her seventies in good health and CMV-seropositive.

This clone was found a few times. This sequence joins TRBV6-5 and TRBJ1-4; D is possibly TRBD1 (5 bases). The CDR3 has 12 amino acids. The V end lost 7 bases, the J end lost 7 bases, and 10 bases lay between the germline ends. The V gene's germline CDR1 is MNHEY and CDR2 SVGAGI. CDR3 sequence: CASKLRGEKLFF. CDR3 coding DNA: TGTGCCAGCAAGCTAAGGGGTGAAAAACTGTTTTTT.

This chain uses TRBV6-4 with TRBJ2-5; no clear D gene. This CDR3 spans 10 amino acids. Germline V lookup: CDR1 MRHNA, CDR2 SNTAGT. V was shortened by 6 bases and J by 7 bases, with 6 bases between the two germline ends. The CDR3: CASRRGTQYF. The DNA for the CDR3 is TGTGCCAGCAGGCGTGGGACCCAGTACTTC.

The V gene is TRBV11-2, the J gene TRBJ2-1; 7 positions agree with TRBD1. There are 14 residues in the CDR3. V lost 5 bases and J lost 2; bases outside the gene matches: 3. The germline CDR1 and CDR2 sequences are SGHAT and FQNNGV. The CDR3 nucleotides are TGTGCCAGCAGCGCCGGGACAGCCTACAATGAGCAGTTCTTC. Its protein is CASSAGTAYNEQFF.

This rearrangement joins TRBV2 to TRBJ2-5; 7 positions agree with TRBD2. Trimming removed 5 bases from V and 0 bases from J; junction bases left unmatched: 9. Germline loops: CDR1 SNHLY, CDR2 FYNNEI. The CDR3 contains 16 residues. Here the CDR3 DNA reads TGTGCCAGCAGTTATATGAGGGGACTAAACCAAGAGACCCAGTACTTC. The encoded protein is CASSYMRGLNQETQYF.

The CDR3 DNA sequence: TGTGCCAGCAGTAAAACTCCCTCACAGGGGGTCCTTCAGGATGAGCAGTTCTTC. It codes for CASSKTPSQGVLQDEQFF. The rearrangement joins TRBV2 to TRBJ2-1, with 8 bases identical to TRBD1. V lost 5 bases to trimming and J lost 8 bases; unmatched junction nucleotides: 20. The CDR3 totals 18 residues. Germline-derived CDR1 and CDR2 are SNHLY and FYNNEI.

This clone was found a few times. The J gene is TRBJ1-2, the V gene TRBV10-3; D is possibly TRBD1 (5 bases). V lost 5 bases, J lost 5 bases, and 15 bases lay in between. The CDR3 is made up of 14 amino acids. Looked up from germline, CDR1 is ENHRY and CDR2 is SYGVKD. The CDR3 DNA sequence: TGTGCCATCAGTATGGACGCAAGGGGTTATGGCTACACCTTC. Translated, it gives CAISMDARGYGYTF.

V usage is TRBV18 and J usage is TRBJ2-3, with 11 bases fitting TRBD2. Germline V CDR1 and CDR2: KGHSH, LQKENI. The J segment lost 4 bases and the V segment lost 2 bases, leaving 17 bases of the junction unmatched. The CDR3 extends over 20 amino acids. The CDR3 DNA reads TGTGCCAGCTCACCAGGGAGGGACAGGCTTACTAGCGGGAGTCCAGATACGCAGTATTTT. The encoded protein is CASSPGRDRLTSGSPDTQYF.

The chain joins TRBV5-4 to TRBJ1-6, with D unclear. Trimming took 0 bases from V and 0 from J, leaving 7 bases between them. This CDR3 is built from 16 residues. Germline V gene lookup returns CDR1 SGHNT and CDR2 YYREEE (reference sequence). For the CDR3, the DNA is TGTGCCAGCAGCTTGGTACAGAGCTCCTATAATTCACCCCTCCACTTT. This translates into CASSLVQSSYNSPLHF.

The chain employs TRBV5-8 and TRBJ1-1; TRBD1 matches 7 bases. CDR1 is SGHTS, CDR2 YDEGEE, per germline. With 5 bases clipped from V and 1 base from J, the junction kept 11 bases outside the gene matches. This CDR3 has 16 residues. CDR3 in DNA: TGTGCCAGCAGTCCAGGACCCAGGGGGGAGAACACTGAAGCTTTCTTT. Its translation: CASSPGPRGENTEAFF.

DNA of the CDR3: TGTGCCAGCAGTGGGACAGGGGCTGCTAACTATGGCTACACCTTC. Translated, it gives CASSGTGAANYGYTF. The chain carries TRBV27 and TRBJ1-2; the match to TRBD1 covers 10 bases. The CDR3 sequence is 15 residues long. V shed 5 bases, J shed 0 bases, and the junction held 3 bases outside the gene matches. Germline loops: CDR1 MNHEY, CDR2 SMNVEV (reference sequence).

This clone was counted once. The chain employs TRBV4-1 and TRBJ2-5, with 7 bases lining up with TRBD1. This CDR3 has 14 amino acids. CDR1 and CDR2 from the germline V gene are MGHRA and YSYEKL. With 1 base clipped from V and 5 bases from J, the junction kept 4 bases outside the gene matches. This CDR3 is CASSQVRGRETQYF. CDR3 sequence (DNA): TGCGCCAGCAGCCAAGTGAGGGGGCGGGAGACCCAGTACTTC.

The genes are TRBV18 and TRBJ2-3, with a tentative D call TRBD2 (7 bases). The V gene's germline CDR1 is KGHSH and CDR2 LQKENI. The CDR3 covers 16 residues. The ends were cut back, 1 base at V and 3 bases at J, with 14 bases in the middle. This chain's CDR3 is CASSPRGGGPTDTQYF. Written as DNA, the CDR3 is TGTGCCAGCTCACCACGAGGGGGAGGGCCTACAGATACGCAGTATTTT.